This T cell receptor (beta chain) was sequenced for a study of beta chain features in type 1 diabetes. Study findings and constraints: Among patients with Type 1 diabetes, TCRB CDR3s were moderately but significantly shorter in every one of the four CD4+ subsets. The similarity of naive, central memory and Treg TCRB repertoires appeared greater among patients than among healthy donors. A potential PCR bias toward shorter templates would be equal in patient and control samples. For type 1 diabetes patients, VDJ junctions showed fewer insertions and more deletions.

V gave up 2 bases and J gave up 0 bases; unmatched junction bases: 4. Germline V CDR1 and CDR2: MDHEN, SYDVKM. This CDR3 is built from 17 residues. Reverse transcription of all isolated RNA meant that expressed TCRB transcripts were sequenced. The protocol was immunoSEQ multiplex PCR, while the TCRdb copy is restricted to in-frame clones and leaves out a portion. Of hundreds of thousands of clones in the sample, 11% to 15% were seen once. Points on this clone: Its antigen is still unknown.

The TCR comes from a man aged 18 to 30 with type 1 diabetes. This chain uses TRBV28 with TRBJ1-6; 7 bases are shared with TRBD1. Sequenced input: naive CD4+ T cells from blood. The CDR3 sequence: CASSLARGTSYNSPLHF. DNA for the CDR3: TGTGCCAGCAGTTTAGCCAGGGGGACCTCCTATAATTCACCCCTCCACTTT.